This T cell receptor beta chain emerged from a study of identical twins. TCRdb itself ran the 5' RACE reads through MiXCR, one entry per CDR3 protein. The sample holds approximately 250,000 distinct CDR3 sequences; 6.5% to 8% are singletons and the top ten take roughly 15%. The table lists this clonotype with many counts. Its antigen is currently unknown. This CDR3 region has 15 residues. Between the trimmed V and J ends, which lost 8 bases and 7 bases, there was a span of 21 bases. The study, taken as a whole, reports: Cross-sectional statistical analysis was relied on for the conclusions, without the same donors being followed.

These records were also assigned to another study, of T cells expressing NK-cell markers.

Sequences were obtained from CD8+ T cells sorted from blood. This receptor was obtained from a woman aged 18-35 years in good health. The chain combines TRBV12-3 or TRBV12-4 with TRBJ2-1, with D hard to call. The CDR3 sequence: CASGPPGLPGNEQFF. CDR3 nucleotides: TGTGCCAGCGGTCCCCCCGGGCTACCCGGAAATGAGCAGTTCTTC.